This passage covers 2 T cell receptor beta chains from one sample sequenced in a study of shared clonotypes between healthy human individuals. Selected positively for CCR7 and CD45RO-negative, naive CD8 cells excluded terminally differentiated effector memory CD45RA+ cells. Repertoires were generated with immunoSEQ multiplex PCR, while TCRdb's copy carries only in-frame clones and drops some. Of over 2,000,000 clones listed, about 93% are singletons. Input material: naive CD8+ T cells from PBMCs. These TCRs come from a man aged 18 to 30 in good health. Some clones in this sample may be carry-over from other donors' samples.

This rearrangement joins TRBV7-9 to TRBJ2-1; possible D gene TRBD2, 5 bases. Trimming left V 8 bases short and J 1 base short, with 15 bases between. This CDR3 has 15 amino acids. From germline, CDR1 is SEHNR and CDR2 FQNEAQ (reference sequence). As DNA, the CDR3 is TGTGCCAGCCTCAACATGGACTTTTCCTACAATGAGCAGTTCTTC. Amino acid sequence: CASLNMDFSYNEQFF.

The chain recombines TRBV2 with TRBJ1-2; D gene unclear. The CDR3 loop spans 14 amino acids. Trimming shortened V by 1 base and J by 0 bases, and 6 bases separated the two germline ends. Germline V CDR1 and CDR2: SNHLY, FYNNEI. In DNA form, the CDR3 reads TGTGCCAGCAGTGAAGGGCCGGCTAACTATGGCTACACCTTC. Protein: CASSEGPANYGYTF.